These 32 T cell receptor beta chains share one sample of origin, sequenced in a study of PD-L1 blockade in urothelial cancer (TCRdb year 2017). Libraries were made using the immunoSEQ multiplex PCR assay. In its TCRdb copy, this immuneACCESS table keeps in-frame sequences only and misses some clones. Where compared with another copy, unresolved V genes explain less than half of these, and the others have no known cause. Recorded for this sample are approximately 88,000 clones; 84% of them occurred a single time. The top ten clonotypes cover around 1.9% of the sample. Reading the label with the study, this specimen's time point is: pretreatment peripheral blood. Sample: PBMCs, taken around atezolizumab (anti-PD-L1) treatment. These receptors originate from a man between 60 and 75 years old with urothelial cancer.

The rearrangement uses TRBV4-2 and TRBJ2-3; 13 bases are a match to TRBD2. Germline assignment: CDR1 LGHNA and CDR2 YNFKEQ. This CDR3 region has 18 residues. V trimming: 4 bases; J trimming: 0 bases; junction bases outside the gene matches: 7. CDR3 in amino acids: CASSPRTSGGQSTDTQYF. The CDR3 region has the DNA TGTGCCAGCAGCCCGAGGACTAGCGGGGGCCAAAGCACAGATACGCAGTATTTT.

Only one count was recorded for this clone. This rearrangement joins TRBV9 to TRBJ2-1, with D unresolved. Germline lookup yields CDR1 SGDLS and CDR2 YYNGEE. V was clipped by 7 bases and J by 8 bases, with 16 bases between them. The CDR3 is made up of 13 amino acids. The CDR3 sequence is CASSRDLSDEQFF. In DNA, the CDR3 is TGTGCCAGCTCCCGAGATCTCTCGGATGAGCAGTTCTTC. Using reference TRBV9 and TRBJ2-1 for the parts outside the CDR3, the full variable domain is DSGVTQTPKHLITATGQRVTLRCSPRSGDLSVYWYQQSLDQGLQFLIQYYNGEERAKGNILERFSAQQFPDLHSELNLSSLELGDSALYFCASSRDLSDEQFFGPGTRLTVL.

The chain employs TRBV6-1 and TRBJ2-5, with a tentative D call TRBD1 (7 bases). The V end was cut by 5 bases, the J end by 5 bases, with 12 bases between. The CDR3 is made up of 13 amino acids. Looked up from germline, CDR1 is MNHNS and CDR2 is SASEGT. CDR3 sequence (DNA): TGTGCCAGCAGTAGCAGGGGGGACGAGACCCAGTACTTC. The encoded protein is CASSSRGDETQYF.

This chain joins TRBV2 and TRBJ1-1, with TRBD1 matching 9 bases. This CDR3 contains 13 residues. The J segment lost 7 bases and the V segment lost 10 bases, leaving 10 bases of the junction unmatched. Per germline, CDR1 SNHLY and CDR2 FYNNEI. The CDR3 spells CAIMTGGLSEAFF. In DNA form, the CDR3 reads TGTGCCATCATGACAGGGGGTCTAAGTGAAGCTTTCTTT.

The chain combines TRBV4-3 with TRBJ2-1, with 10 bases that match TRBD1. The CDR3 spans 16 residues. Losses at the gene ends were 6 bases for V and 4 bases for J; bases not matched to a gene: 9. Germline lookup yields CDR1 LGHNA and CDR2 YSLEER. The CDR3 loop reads CASSLTGGAGYNEQFF. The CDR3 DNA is TGCGCCAGCAGTCTGACAGGGGGCGCGGGGTACAATGAGCAGTTCTTC.

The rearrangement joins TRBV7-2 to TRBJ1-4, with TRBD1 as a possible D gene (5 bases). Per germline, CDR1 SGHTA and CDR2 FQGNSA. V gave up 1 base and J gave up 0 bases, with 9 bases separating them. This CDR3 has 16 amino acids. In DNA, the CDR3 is TGTGCCAGCAGCTTAGGACAGACGGCAACTAATGAAAAACTGTTTTTT. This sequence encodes CASSLGQTATNEKLFF.

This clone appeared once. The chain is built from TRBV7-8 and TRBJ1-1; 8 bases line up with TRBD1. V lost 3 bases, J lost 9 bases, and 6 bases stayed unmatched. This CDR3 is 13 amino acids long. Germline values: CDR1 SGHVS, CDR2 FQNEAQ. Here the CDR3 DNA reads TGTGCCAGCAGCTTGGATCGGACAGGGCAAGCTTTCTTT. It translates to CASSLDRTGQAFF.

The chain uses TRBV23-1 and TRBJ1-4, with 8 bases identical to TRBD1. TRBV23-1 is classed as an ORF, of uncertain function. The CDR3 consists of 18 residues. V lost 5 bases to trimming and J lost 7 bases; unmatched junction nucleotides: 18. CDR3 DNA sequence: TGCGCCAGCAGTGAAAAGACAGGGGAGGTAGGTGATAGTGAAAAACTGTTTTTT. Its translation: CASSEKTGEVGDSEKLFF.

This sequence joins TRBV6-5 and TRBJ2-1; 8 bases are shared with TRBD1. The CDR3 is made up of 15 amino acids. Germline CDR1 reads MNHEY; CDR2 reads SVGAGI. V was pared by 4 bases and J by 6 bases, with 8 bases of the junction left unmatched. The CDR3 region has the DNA TGTGCCAGCAGTTCGGCCGGGACAGGAGGCAATGAGCAGTTCTTC. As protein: CASSSAGTGGNEQFF.

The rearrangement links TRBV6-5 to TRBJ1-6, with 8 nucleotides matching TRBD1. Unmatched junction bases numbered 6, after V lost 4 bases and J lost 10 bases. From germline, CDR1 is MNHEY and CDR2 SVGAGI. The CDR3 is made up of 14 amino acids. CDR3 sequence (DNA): TGTGCCAGCAGTTCGACAGGGGTTGGGTCACCCCTCCACTTT. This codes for CASSSTGVGSPLHF.

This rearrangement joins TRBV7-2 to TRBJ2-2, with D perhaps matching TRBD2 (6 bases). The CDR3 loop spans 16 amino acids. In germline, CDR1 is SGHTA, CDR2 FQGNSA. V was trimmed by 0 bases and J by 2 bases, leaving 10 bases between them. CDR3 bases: TGTGCCAGCAGCTTAGCGGGACTCTTAAACACCGGGGAGCTGTTTTTT. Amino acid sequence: CASSLAGLLNTGELFF. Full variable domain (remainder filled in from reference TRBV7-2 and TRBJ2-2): GAGVSQSPSNKVTEKGKDVELRCDPISGHTALYWYRQSLGQGLEFLIYFQGNSAPDKSGLPSDRFSAERTGGSVSTLTIQRTQQEDSAVYLCASSLAGLLNTGELFFGEGSRLTVL.

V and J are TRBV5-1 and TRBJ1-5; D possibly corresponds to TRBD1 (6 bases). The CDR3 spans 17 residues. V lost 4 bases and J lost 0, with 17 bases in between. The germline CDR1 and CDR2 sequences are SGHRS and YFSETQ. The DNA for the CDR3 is TGCGCCAGCAGCCCATACCCTGGACAGTATAGCAATCAGCCCCAGCATTTT. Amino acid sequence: CASSPYPGQYSNQPQHF.

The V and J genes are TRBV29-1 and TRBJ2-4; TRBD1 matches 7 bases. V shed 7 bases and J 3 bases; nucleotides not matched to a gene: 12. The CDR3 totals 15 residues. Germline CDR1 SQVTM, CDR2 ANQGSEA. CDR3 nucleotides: TGCAGCGCCTACAGGGGTGGGAGTTTCAAAAACATTCAGTACTTC. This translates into CSAYRGGSFKNIQYF.

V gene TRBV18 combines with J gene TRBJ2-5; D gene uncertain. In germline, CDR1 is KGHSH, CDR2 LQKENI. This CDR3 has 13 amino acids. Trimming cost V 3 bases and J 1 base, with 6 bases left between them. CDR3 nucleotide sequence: TGTGCCAGCTCACCTACGGGCCAAGAGACCCAGTACTTC. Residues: CASSPTGQETQYF. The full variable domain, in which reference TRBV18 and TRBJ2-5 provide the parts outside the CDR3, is NAGVMQNPRHLVRRRGQEARLRCSPMKGHSHVYWYRQLPEEGLKFMVYLQKENIIDESGMPKERFSAEFPKEGPSILRIQQVVRGDSAAYFCASSPTGQETQYFGPGTRLLVL.

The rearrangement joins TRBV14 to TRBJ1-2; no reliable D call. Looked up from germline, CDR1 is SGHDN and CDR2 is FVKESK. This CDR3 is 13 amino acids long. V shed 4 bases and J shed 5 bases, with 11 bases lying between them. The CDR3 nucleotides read TGTGCCAGCAGCCTAGTTGGAGAATATGGCTACACCTTC. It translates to CASSLVGEYGYTF.

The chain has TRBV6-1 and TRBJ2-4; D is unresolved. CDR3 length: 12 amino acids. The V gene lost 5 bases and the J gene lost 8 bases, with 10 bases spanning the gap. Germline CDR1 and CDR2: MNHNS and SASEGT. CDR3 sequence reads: CASSYRPDIQYF. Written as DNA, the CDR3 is TGTGCCAGCAGTTATCGTCCGGACATTCAGTACTTC.

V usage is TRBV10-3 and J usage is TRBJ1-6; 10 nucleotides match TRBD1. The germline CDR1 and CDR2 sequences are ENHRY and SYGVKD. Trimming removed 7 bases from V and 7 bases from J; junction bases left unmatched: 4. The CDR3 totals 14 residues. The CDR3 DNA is TGTGCCATCACCCCGGACAGGGGGAATTCACCCCTCCACTTT. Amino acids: CAITPDRGNSPLHF.

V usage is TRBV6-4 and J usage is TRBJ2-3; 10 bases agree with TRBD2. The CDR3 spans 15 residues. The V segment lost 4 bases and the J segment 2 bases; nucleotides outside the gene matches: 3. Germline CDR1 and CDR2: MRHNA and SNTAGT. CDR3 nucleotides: TGTGCCAGCAGTGTACTAGCGGGATTCACAGATACGCAGTATTTT. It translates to CASSVLAGFTDTQYF.

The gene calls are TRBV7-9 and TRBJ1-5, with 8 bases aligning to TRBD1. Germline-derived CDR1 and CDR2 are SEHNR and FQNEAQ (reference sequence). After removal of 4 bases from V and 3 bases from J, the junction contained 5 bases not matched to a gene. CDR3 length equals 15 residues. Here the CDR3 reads CASSSGQGVNQPQHF. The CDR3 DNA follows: TGTGCCAGCAGCTCCGGACAGGGCGTCAATCAGCCCCAGCATTTT.

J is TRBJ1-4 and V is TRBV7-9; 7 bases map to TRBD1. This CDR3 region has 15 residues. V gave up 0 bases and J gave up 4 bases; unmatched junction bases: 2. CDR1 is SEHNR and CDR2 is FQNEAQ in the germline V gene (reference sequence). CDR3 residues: CASSLATGFNEKLFF. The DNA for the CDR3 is TGTGCCAGCAGCTTAGCGACAGGGTTTAATGAAAAACTGTTTTTT.

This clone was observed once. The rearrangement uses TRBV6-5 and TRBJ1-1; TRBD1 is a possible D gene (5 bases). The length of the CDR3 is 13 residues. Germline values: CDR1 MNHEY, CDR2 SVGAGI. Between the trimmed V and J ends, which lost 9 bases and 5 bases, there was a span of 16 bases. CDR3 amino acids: CASYRSRRTEAFF. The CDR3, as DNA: TGTGCCAGTTACAGGTCCAGGAGAACTGAAGCTTTCTTT.

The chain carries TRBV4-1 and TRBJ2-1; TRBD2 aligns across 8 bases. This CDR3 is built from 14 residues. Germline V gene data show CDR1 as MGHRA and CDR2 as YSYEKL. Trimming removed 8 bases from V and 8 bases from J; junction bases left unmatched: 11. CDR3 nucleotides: TGCGCCAGCGGCACGGGAGGGCCGCTTGATGAGCAGTTCTTC. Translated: CASGTGGPLDEQFF.

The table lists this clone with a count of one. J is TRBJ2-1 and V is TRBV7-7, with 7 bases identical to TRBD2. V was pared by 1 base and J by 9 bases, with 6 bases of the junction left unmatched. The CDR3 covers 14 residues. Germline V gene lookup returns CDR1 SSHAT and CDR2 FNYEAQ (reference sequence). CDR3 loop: CASSLGGEGTEQFF. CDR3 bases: TGTGCCAGCAGCTTAGGGGGGGAGGGTACTGAGCAGTTCTTC.

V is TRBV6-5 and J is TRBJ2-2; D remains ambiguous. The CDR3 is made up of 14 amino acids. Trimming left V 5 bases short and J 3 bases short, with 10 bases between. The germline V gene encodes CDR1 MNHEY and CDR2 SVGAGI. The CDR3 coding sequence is TGTGCCAGCAGTGTGAGCGAGTACACCGGGGAGCTGTTTTTT. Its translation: CASSVSEYTGELFF.

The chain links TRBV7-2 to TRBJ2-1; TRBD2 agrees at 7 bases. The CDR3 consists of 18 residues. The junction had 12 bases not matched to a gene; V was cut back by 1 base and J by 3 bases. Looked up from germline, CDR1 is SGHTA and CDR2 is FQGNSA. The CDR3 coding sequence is TGTGCCAGCAGCTTAGGGGGGGGACGAAGAGGAATCTACAATGAGCAGTTCTTC. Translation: CASSLGGGRRGIYNEQFF.

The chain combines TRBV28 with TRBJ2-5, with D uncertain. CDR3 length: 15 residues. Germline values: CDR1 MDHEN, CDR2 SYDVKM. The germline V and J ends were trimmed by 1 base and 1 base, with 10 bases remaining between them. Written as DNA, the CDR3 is TGTGCCAGCAGTTTATCTGGCCTCGCCCAAGAGACCCAGTACTTC. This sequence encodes CASSLSGLAQETQYF.

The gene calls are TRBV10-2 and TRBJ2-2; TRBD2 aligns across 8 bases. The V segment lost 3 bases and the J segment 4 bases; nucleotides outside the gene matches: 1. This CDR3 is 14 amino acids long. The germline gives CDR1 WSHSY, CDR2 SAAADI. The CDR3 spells CASSDRGGTGELFF. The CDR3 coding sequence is TGCGCCAGCAGTGATCGGGGGGGCACCGGGGAGCTGTTTTTT.

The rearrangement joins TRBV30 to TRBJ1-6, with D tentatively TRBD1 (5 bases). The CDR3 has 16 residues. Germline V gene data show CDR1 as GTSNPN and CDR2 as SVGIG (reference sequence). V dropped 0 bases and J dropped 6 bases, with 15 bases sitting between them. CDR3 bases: TGTGCCTGGAGTGTAGGACCCAGGGTACCTAATTCACCCCTCCACTTT. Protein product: CAWSVGPRVPNSPLHF.

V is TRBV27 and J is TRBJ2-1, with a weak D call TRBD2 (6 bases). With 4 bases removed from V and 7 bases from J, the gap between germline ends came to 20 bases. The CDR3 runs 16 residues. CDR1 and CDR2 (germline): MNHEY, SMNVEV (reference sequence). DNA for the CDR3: TGTGCCAGCAGTTCACCGACTAGGATCACGCCTAATGAGCAGTTCTTC. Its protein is CASSSPTRITPNEQFF.

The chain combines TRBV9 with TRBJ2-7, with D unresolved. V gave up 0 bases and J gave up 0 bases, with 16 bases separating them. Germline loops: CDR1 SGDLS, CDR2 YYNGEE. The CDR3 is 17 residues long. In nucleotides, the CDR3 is TGTGCCAGCAGCGTAGAGCCGTATGCGGCTAGCTCCTACGAGCAGTACTTC. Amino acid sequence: CASSVEPYAASSYEQYF.

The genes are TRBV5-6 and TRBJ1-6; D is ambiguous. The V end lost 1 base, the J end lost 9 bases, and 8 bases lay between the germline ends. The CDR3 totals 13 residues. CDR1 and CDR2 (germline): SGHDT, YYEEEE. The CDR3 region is CASSLMGSSPLHF. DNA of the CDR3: TGTGCCAGCAGCTTGATGGGGAGTTCACCCCTCCACTTT.

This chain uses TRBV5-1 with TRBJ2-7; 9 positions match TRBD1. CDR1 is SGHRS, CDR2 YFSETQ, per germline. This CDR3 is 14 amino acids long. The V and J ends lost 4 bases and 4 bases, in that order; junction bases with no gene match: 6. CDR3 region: CASSLIQGAYEQYF. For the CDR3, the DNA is TGCGCCAGCAGCCTAATACAGGGGGCTTACGAGCAGTACTTC.